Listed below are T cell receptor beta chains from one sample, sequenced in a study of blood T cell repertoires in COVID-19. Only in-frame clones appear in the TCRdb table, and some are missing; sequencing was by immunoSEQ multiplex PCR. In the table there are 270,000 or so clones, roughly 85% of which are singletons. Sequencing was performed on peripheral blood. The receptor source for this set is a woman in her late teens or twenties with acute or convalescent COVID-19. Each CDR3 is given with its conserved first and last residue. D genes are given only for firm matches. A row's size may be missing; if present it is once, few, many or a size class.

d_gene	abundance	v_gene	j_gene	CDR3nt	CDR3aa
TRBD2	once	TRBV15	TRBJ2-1	TGTGCCACCAGCACTCGGGGGGAATGGCCGGCTGAGCAGTTCTTC	CATSTRGEWPAEQFF
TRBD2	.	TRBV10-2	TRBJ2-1	TGCGCCAGCGATATAGCGGGAGTAAACAATGAGCAGTTCTTC	CASDIAGVNNEQFF
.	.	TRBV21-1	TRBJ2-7	TGTGCCAGCAGCATTAGGACAGTCACCTACGAGCAGTACTTC	CASSIRTVTYEQYF
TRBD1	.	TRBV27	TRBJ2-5	TGTGCCAGCAGTCAGCCGGGACAGTCACAAGAGACCCAGTACTTC	CASSQPGQSQETQYF
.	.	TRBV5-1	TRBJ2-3	TGCGCCAGCAGCCCGGGGACTCTCACAGATACGCAGTATTTT	CASSPGTLTDTQYF
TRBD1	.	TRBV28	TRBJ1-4	TGTGCCAGCAGTCGCTCCCGGGACAGGTCGGTGAAACTGTTTTTT	CASSRSRDRSVKLFF
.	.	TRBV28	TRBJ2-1	TGTGCCAGCAGTCACCACCTTGGACAGTTAATGGGATACAATGAGCAGTTCTTC	CASSHHLGQLMGYNEQFF
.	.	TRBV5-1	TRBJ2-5	TGCGCCAGCAGCTTGGAGGGCAGGGTGACGGAGACCCAGTACTTC	CASSLEGRVTETQYF
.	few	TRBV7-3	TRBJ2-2	TGTGCCAGCAGCTCCCAAGTCTCAGGGGCCGGGGAGCTGTTTTTT	CASSSQVSGAGELFF
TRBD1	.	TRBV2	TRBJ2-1	TGTGCCAGCAGTGAAACCGGGACAGGGAGGAATGAGCAGTTCTTC	CASSETGTGRNEQFF
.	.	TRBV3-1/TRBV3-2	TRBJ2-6	TGTGCCAGCAGCCAAGTACAGGGTCCTGGGGCCAACGTCCTGACTTTC	CASSQVQGPGANVLTF
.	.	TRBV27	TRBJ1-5	TGTGCCAGCAGTTTATTCCGCCCGGGCAGGGATAGCAATCAGCCCCAGCATTTT	CASSLFRPGRDSNQPQHF
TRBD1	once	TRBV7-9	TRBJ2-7	TGTGCCAGCAGTTGGGAACCGGGACAGGGGGCCTACGAGCAGTACTTC	CASSWEPGQGAYEQYF
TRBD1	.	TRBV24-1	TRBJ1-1	TGTGCCACCTCGCAGGGGGCGAACACTGAAGCTTTCTTT	CATSQGANTEAFF
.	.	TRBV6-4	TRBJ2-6	TGTGCCAGCAGTGGGGGGGCTGGGGCCAACGTCCTGACTTTC	CASSGGAGANVLTF
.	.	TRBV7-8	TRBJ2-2	TGTGCCAGCAGCCCGCACGGGACACCGAACACCGGGGAGCTGTTTTTT	CASSPHGTPNTGELFF
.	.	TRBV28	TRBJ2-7	TGTGCCAGCAGTGCGACCGGGACAAAGAAATACGAGCAGTACTTC	CASSATGTKKYEQYF
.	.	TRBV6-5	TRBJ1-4	TGTGCCAGCAGTTACTCAGGGGTGCTTAATGAAAAACTGTTTTTT	CASSYSGVLNEKLFF
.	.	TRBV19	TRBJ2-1	TGTGCCAGTAGTATAAAAGGGGCAGGACAGCAGTTCTTC	CASSIKGAGQQFF
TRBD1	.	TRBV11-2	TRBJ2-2	TGTGCCAGCAGCTTCCAACAGGGGGGGGAGCTGTTTTTT	CASSFQQGGELFF
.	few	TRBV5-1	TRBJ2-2	TGCGCCAGCAGCCACAGGAATGACGGGGAGCTGTTTTTT	CASSHRNDGELFF
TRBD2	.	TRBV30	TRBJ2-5	TGTGCCTGGAGAGAAAATAGCGGGAGGGCCGGGGAGACCCAGTACTTC	CAWRENSGRAGETQYF
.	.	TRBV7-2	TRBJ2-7	TGTGCCAGCAGCTTCAACAGGGCCTACGAGCAGTACTTC	CASSFNRAYEQYF
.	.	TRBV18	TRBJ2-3	TGTGCCAGCTCACCCGCCGGAGGCACCACAGATACGCAGTATTTT	CASSPAGGTTDTQYF